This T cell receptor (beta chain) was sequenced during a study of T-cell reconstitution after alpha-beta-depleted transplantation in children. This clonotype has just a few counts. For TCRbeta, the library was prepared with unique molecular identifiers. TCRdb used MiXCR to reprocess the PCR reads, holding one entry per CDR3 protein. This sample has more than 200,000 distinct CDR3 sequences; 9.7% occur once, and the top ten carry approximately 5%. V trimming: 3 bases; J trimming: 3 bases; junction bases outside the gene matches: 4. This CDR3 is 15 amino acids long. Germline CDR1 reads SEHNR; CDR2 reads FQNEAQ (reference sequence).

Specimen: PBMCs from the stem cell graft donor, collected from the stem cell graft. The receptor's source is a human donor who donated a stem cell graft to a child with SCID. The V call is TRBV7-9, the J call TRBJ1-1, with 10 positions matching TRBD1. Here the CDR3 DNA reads TGTGCCAGCAGCTTGGGGACAGGGGTTGACACTGAAGCTTTCTTT. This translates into CASSLGTGVDTEAFF.